A single sample gave rise to the 12 T cell receptor beta chains below, sequenced in a study of graft-versus-host responses after intestinal transplantation. Measured with immunoSEQ multiplex PCR; TCRdb has only the in-frame clones, and not every one. The top ten hold roughly 1.5% of the sample, which has about 43,000 clones, around 96% seen once. Specimen: PBMCs, collected about 11 months after intestinal transplant. The source is a human patient who received an intestinal transplant, so some T cells may come from the graft donor.

V usage is TRBV5-1 and J usage is TRBJ1-5, with D uncertain. This CDR3 contains 13 residues. Germline CDR1 is SGHRS and CDR2 is YFSETQ. CDR3 bases: TGCGCTAGCCCAGGAGGCGTCAGTCAGCCCCAGCATTTT. Translating it yields CASPGGVSQPQHF.

This chain connects TRBV28 to TRBJ1-5, with 9 bases aligning to TRBD1. This CDR3 has 14 amino acids. Germline V gene lookup returns CDR1 MDHEN and CDR2 SYDVKM. Trimming removed 5 bases from V and 6 bases from J; junction bases left unmatched: 5. DNA of the CDR3: TGTGCCAGCAGTATACAGGGGGCCGGTCAGCCCCAGCATTTT. It specifies CASSIQGAGQPQHF.

DNA for the CDR3: TGCGCCAGCAGCCAAGTTCCCTTCCCAGAGGGCAATCAGCCCCAGCATTTT. Translated, it gives CASSQVPFPEGNQPQHF. The chain uses TRBV4-1 and TRBJ1-5; no reliable D call. Germline V gene lookup returns CDR1 MGHRA and CDR2 YSYEKL. There are 17 residues in the CDR3. V shed 1 base and J shed 2 bases, with 15 bases lying between them.

The chain links TRBV7-9 to TRBJ2-7; D unresolved. Trimming pared 0 bases from V and 4 bases from J, leaving 4 bases between. CDR3 length: 12 amino acids. Germline CDR1 and CDR2: SEHNR and FQNEAQ (reference sequence). CDR3 coding DNA: TGTGCCAGCAGCTTAGCGGAATACGAGCAGTACTTC. It codes for CASSLAEYEQYF.

Comment on this clone: Other nucleotide sequences from this sample produce the same CDR3. This sequence joins TRBV18 and TRBJ2-1; 12 nucleotides line up with TRBD2. Germline-derived CDR1 and CDR2 are KGHSH and LQKENI. The V and J ends lost 6 bases and 8 bases, in that order; junction bases with no gene match: 11. The CDR3 has 16 amino acids. In DNA, the CDR3 is TGTGCCAGCTCGCCAAGACTAGCGGGAGTTTCCCATGAGCAGTTCTTC. Protein sequence: CASSPRLAGVSHEQFF.

The rearrangement joins TRBV19 to TRBJ2-7, with TRBD1 identical over 8 bases. The CDR3 spans 15 residues. Trimming at V came to 1 base and at J to 3 bases, leaving 5 bases not matched to a gene. Germline loops: CDR1 LNHDA, CDR2 SQIVND (reference sequence). CDR3 region: CASSIARTGYYEQYF. CDR3 nucleotide sequence: TGTGCCAGTAGTATAGCCCGGACAGGGTACTACGAGCAGTACTTC. The whole variable domain, filled in from reference TRBV19 and TRBJ2-7, reads DGGITQSPKYLFRKEGQNVTLSCEQNLNHDAMYWYRQDPGQGLRLIYYSQIVNDFQKGDIAEGYSVSREKKESFPLTVTSAQKNPTAFYLCASSIARTGYYEQYFGPGTRLTVT.

V and J are TRBV6-1 and TRBJ1-4; 8 bases are shared with TRBD1. Trimming cost V 11 bases and J 6 bases; bases outside gene matches: 8. The V gene's germline CDR1 is MNHNS and CDR2 SASEGT. This CDR3 spans 13 amino acids. CDR3 bases: TGTGCCGGCCAATACAGGGGGGATGAAAAACTGTTTTTT. It translates to CAGQYRGDEKLFF.

This chain links TRBV6-5 with TRBJ1-2; tentative D call: TRBD1 (6 bases). The CDR3 contains 14 residues. V lost 2 bases to trimming and J lost 8 bases, with 15 bases between them. In germline, CDR1 is MNHEY, CDR2 SVGAGI. The chain's CDR3 is CASSYTTGRDGYTF. The CDR3 DNA reads as TGTGCCAGCAGTTACACTACAGGGCGAGACGGCTACACCTTC.

The genes are TRBV7-9 and TRBJ2-5, with D perhaps being TRBD1 or TRBD2 (5 bases each). The CDR3 is 12 residues long. The germline gives CDR1 SEHNR, CDR2 FQNEAQ (reference sequence). The ends were cut back, 11 bases at V and 3 bases at J, with 13 bases in the middle. DNA of the CDR3: TGTGCCGGGGAGAGGGGTAAAGAGACCCAGTACTTC. This gives the protein CAGERGKETQYF.

The genes are TRBV5-4 and TRBJ2-1, with D hard to call. Germline assignment: CDR1 SGHNT and CDR2 YYREEE (reference sequence). The CDR3 loop spans 13 amino acids. V was shortened by 3 bases and J by 7 bases, with 11 bases between the two germline ends. CDR3 in DNA: TGTGCCAGCAGCTCTAACCAAGCTAATGAGCAGTTCTTC. It yields the protein CASSSNQANEQFF.

J is TRBJ2-2 and V is TRBV5-4, with unresolved D. There are 16 residues in the CDR3. Trimming removed 3 bases from V and 1 base from J, with 13 bases in between. Looked up from germline, CDR1 is SGHNT and CDR2 is YYREEE (reference sequence). CDR3 DNA sequence: TGTGCCAGCAGCTCCGCTCCGGCGGAGAACACCGGGGAGCTGTTTTTT. Residues: CASSSAPAENTGELFF. The full variable domain, in which reference TRBV5-4 and TRBJ2-2 provide the parts outside the CDR3, is ETGVTQSPTHLIKTRGQQVTLRCSSQSGHNTVSWYQQALGQGPQFIFQYYREEENGRGNFPPRFSGLQFPNYSSELNVNALELDDSALYLCASSSAPAENTGELFFGEGSRLTVL.

This chain uses TRBV7-9 with TRBJ2-5; 7 nucleotides agree with TRBD2. Per the germline V gene, CDR1 is SEHNR and CDR2 is FQNEAQ (reference sequence). V lost 6 bases and J lost 5; bases outside the gene matches: 12. This CDR3 comprises 15 residues. DNA of the CDR3: TGTGCCAGCAGGCCCGGCAGCGGGATGAGGGAGACCCAGTACTTC. The encoded protein is CASRPGSGMRETQYF.